These T cell receptor beta chains were read from a single sample in a study of cytomegalovirus exposure and HLA in healthy donors. Assay: immunoSEQ multiplex PCR; the TCRdb copy retains only in-frame clones and omits some. This table holds roughly 63,000 clones, around 89% found once. Source material: PBMCs. The receptors originated from a woman in her late teens or twenties in good health and CMV-seronegative. Each CDR3 is given with its conserved first and last residue. The D gene is left open where the match is weak. Size tells how often a clone was seen (once, few, many) or the class of an expanded clone, and some rows leave it out.

j_call d_call clone_size v_call cdr3_aa cdr3_nt
TRBJ1-5 TRBD1 . TRBV19 CASSIGKGTAEIRGNQPQHF TGTGCCAGTAGTATAGGTAAAGGGACAGCCGAAATTAGGGGCAATCAGCCCCAGCATTTT
TRBJ2-1 TRBD1 once TRBV6-1 CASSADRVAAYNEQFF TGTGCCAGCAGTGCAGACAGGGTTGCCGCTTACAATGAGCAGTTCTTC
TRBJ2-7 . . TRBV20-1 CSQQDSYEQYF TGCAGTCAACAGGACAGCTACGAGCAGTACTTC
TRBJ2-7 . once TRBV5-1 CASSLDGGNPIEQYF TGCGCCAGCAGCTTGGATGGCGGGAATCCTATCGAGCAGTACTTC
TRBJ1-2 . once TRBV2 CASSEPRGGYTF TGTGCCAGCAGTGAACCCCGGGGGGGCTACACCTTC
TRBJ2-7 TRBD2 once TRBV7-2 CASSLVSGSTITYEQYF TGTGCCAGCAGCTTAGTTAGCGGGAGTACCATTACCTACGAGCAGTACTTC
TRBJ2-1 TRBD1 . TRBV9 CASSEDSGGHEQFF TGTGCCAGCAGCGAAGATTCAGGGGGCCATGAGCAGTTCTTC
TRBJ2-7 . . TRBV15 CATSRDPGRAGYEQYF TGTGCCACCAGCAGAGACCCCGGCAGGGCAGGCTACGAGCAGTACTTC
TRBJ2-3 TRBD2 . TRBV27 CASSTNLGLAEDTDTQYF TGTGCCAGCAGTACCAACCTGGGGCTAGCGGAGGACACAGATACGCAGTATTTT
TRBJ1-1 TRBD1 . TRBV6-6 CATGQGGTEAFF TGTGCCACAGGACAGGGGGGCACTGAAGCTTTCTTT
TRBJ1-1 . . TRBV19 CASSRDTRTEAFF TGTGCCAGTAGCCGGGACACTCGCACTGAAGCTTTCTTT
TRBJ2-1 . . TRBV7-8 CASSITTTAGTQLGEQFF TGTGCCAGCAGCATTACAACGACTGCGGGGACCCAATTAGGTGAGCAGTTCTTC
TRBJ2-7 . . TRBV19 CASSASDSAYEQYF TGTGCCAGTAGTGCCTCGGACAGTGCCTACGAGCAGTACTTC
TRBJ2-5 TRBD2 . TRBV5-1 CASSLGGTSQETQYF TGCGCCAGCAGCTTGGGTGGGACTAGCCAAGAGACCCAGTACTTC
TRBJ1-4 TRBD1 . TRBV28 CASSFGTGYEKLFF TGTGCCAGCAGTTTCGGGACAGGGTATGAAAAACTGTTTTTT
TRBJ2-6 . . TRBV7-9 CASSSSSGAGANVLTF TGTGCCAGCAGCTCATCGTCGGGGGCTGGGGCCAACGTCCTGACTTTC
TRBJ2-7 TRBD2 few TRBV10-1 CASSELRTSGGSYEQYF TGCGCCAGCAGCGAGCTAAGGACTAGCGGGGGGAGCTACGAGCAGTACTTC
TRBJ2-3 . . TRBV6-1 CASSESGTKTDTQYF TGTGCCAGCAGTGAAAGCGGGACAAAAACAGATACGCAGTATTTT
TRBJ2-5 . . TRBV11-3 CASSLTAGGTQYF TGTGCCAGCAGCTTAACGGCTGGAGGGACCCAGTACTTC
TRBJ2-7 TRBD1 . TRBV30 CAWSRDRGLREQYF TGTGCCTGGAGCAGGGACAGGGGCCTTCGGGAGCAGTACTTC
TRBJ2-2 TRBD1 . TRBV10-1 CASKGTGGTGELFF TGCGCCAGCAAGGGGACAGGGGGGACCGGGGAGCTGTTTTTT
TRBJ1-2 TRBD1 . TRBV18 CASSPGQDYGYTF TGTGCCAGCTCACCAGGACAGGACTATGGCTACACCTTC
TRBJ2-4 TRBD2 . TRBV27 CASSEEATSGSGAKNIQYF TGTGCCAGCAGTGAAGAGGCTACTAGCGGGAGCGGGGCCAAAAACATTCAGTACTTC
TRBJ1-2 . few TRBV5-6 CASKVGGYGYTF TGTGCCAGCAAGGTGGGGGGCTATGGCTACACCTTC
TRBJ1-2 . . TRBV14 CASSQVLTTSGYTF TGTGCCAGCAGCCAAGTCCTCACTACCTCTGGCTACACCTTC
TRBJ1-6 TRBD1 . TRBV4-1 CASSQGGTVFNSPLHF TGCGCCAGCAGCCAAGGGGGGACAGTTTTTAATTCACCCCTCCACTTT
TRBJ2-3 TRBD2 . TRBV2 CASRGGETQYF TGTGCCAGCAGGGGGGGGGAAACGCAGTATTTT
TRBJ1-2 TRBD1 . TRBV5-8 CASSRTGWNGYTF TGTGCCAGCAGCAGGACAGGGTGGAATGGCTACACCTTC
TRBJ1-1 . . TRBV7-9 CASSLWEMGAFF TGTGCCAGCAGCTTGTGGGAGATGGGAGCTTTCTTT
TRBJ2-7 . . TRBV29-1 CSVEVSRGKMNEQYF TGCAGCGTTGAAGTCAGTCGGGGGAAGATGAACGAGCAGTACTTC
TRBJ1-4 TRBD1 . TRBV28 CASSLDVGTGREKLFF TGTGCCAGCAGTTTGGATGTGGGGACAGGTCGCGAAAAACTGTTTTTT
TRBJ2-5 . . TRBV11-2 CASSLGGTGLETQYF TGTGCCAGCAGCTTAGGGGGCACAGGGCTGGAGACCCAGTACTTC
TRBJ1-2 TRBD1 . TRBV7-9 CASSSTGTNYGYTF TGTGCCAGCAGCTCGACAGGGACTAACTATGGCTACACCTTC
TRBJ1-5 . . TRBV19 CASNHLGQAGLNQPQHF TGTGCCAGTAACCACCTAGGGCAGGCAGGACTCAATCAGCCCCAGCATTTT
TRBJ2-7 TRBD2 . TRBV7-2 CASSRARGSNLVAYF TGTGCCAGCAGTCGAGCGCGGGGGTCCAATTTAGTCGCGTACTTC
TRBJ1-1 . many TRBV19 CASSMDRGGTEAFF TGTGCCAGTAGTATGGATCGGGGAGGCACTGAAGCTTTCTTT
TRBJ2-3 . once TRBV5-8 CASEPLRNTDTQYF TGTGCCAGCGAGCCCCTGCGGAACACAGATACGCAGTATTTT
TRBJ2-1 . . TRBV7-9 CASSPPFRFPRNDEQFF TGTGCCAGCAGCCCTCCGTTTCGTTTTCCTAGGAATGATGAGCAGTTCTTC
TRBJ2-2 . . TRBV5-4 CASSPRLEITGELFF TGTGCCAGCAGCCCCCGACTAGAGATCACCGGGGAGCTGTTTTTT
TRBJ1-2 . . TRBV28 CASSPLSPWGDGYTF TGTGCCAGCAGCCCTCTCTCCCCTTGGGGGGATGGCTACACCTTC
TRBJ1-5 . . TRBV28 CASESGSNQPQHF TGTGCCAGCGAGTCAGGCAGCAATCAGCCCCAGCATTTT
TRBJ2-7 TRBD2 . TRBV6-5 CASSYQRGRGHEQYF TGTGCCAGCAGTTACCAGCGGGGACGGGGCCACGAGCAGTACTTC
TRBJ2-2 TRBD1 . TRBV7-8 CASSPGTGNTGELFF TGTGCCAGCAGCCCAGGGACAGGGAACACCGGGGAGCTGTTTTTT
TRBJ1-2 TRBD1 . TRBV28 CASSLTGVGGYTF TGTGCCAGCAGTTTAACAGGGGTCGGCGGCTACACCTTC
TRBJ2-6 . . TRBV5-1 CASSLAGTTFSGANVLTF TGCGCCAGCAGCTTGGCTGGGACAACCTTCTCTGGGGCCAACGTCCTGACTTTC
TRBJ2-7 TRBD1 . TRBV14 CASSPYRGSYEQYF TGTGCCAGCAGCCCTTACAGGGGATCCTACGAGCAGTACTTC
TRBJ1-1 . . TRBV6-4 CASSEDLNTEAFF TGTGCCAGCAGTGAGGACTTGAACACTGAAGCTTTCTTT
TRBJ1-3 TRBD1 . TRBV19 CASTPYGAGGASNGNTIYF TGTGCCAGTACCCCCTACGGGGCAGGGGGCGCTTCTAATGGAAACACCATATATTTT